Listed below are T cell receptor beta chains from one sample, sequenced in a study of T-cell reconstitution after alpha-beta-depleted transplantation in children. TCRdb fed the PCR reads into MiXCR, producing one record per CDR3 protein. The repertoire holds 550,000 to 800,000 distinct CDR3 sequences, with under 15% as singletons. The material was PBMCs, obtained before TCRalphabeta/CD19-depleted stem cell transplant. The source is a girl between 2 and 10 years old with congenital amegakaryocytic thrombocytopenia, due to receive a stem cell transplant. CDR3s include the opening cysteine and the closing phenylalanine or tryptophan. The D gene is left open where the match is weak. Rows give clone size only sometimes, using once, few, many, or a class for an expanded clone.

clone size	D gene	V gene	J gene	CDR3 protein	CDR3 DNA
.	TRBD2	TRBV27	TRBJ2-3	CASSSSGRAQDTQYF	TGTGCCAGCAGTTCTAGCGGGAGGGCCCAAGATACGCAGTATTTT
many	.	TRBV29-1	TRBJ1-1	CSIGDTEAFF	TGCAGCATAGGGGATACTGAAGCTTTCTTT
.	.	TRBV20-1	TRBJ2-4	CSARPQIPAKNIQYF	TGCAGTGCTAGACCACAGATCCCTGCCAAAAACATTCAGTACTTC
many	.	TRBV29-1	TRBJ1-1	CSVTSLMNTEAFF	TGCAGCGTCACCAGTCTCATGAACACTGAAGCTTTCTTT
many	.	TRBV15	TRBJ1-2	CATSRDIRNYGYTF	TGTGCCACCAGCAGAGATATTCGAAACTATGGCTACACCTTC
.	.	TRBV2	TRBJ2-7	CASTGDHYEQYF	TGTGCCAGCACTGGGGACCATTACGAGCAGTACTTC
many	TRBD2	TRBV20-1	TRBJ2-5	CSARKASGETQYF	TGCAGTGCCAGAAAGGCTAGCGGCGAGACCCAGTACTTC
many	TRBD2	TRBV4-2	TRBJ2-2	CASSQVGGGHTGELFF	TGTGCCAGCAGCCAAGTGGGCGGGGGACACACCGGGGAGCTGTTTTTT
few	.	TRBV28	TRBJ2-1	CASSLMLVSGYYNEQFF	TGTGCCAGCAGTTTGATGTTGGTGAGCGGGTACTACAATGAGCAGTTCTTC
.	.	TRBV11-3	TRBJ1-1	CASSLQGRSTEAFF	TGTGCCAGCAGCTTACAGGGAAGAAGCACTGAAGCTTTCTTT
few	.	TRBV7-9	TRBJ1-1	CASSPHGGRSTEAFF	TGTGCCAGCAGCCCCCACGGCGGACGGTCCACTGAAGCTTTCTTT
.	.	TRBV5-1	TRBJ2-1	CASSLEISTEQFF	TGCGCCAGCAGCTTGGAGATTAGCACTGAGCAGTTCTTC
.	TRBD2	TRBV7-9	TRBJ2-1	CASSLLAGAAEQFF	TGTGCCAGCAGCCTTCTAGCGGGAGCGGCTGAGCAGTTCTTC
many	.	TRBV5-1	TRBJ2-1	CASSGNNEQFF	TGCGCCAGCAGCGGTAACAATGAGCAGTTCTTC
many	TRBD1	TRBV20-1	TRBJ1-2	CSAQSSQGLGGYTF	TGCAGTGCTCAATCCTCACAGGGGTTAGGTGGCTACACCTTC
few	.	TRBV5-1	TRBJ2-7	CASSLGVATAEQYF	TGCGCCAGCAGCTTGGGGGTAGCTACAGCCGAGCAGTACTTC
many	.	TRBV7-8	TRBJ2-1	CASYDGSSYNEQFF	TGTGCCAGCTACGACGGGAGCTCCTACAATGAGCAGTTCTTC
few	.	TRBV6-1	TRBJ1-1	CASNQGWRTEAFF	TGTGCCAGCAACCAGGGGTGGAGGACTGAAGCTTTCTTT
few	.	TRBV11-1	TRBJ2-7	CASSLESRVEQYF	TGTGCCAGCAGCTTAGAATCCCGGGTCGAGCAGTACTTC
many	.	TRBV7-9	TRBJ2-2	CASTLSWAGELFF	TGTGCCAGCACCCTAAGTTGGGCCGGGGAGCTGTTTTTT
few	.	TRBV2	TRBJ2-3	CASSEDSGVGTDTQYF	TGTGCCAGCAGTGAGGATTCTGGTGTGGGCACAGATACGCAGTATTTT
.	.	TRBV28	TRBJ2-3	CDSSFRFTDSQYF	TGTGACAGCAGTTTTAGGTTCACAGATTCGCAGTATTTT
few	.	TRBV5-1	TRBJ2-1	CASSSTGTNDEQFF	TGCGCCAGCAGCTCGACCGGGACAAATGATGAGCAGTTCTTC
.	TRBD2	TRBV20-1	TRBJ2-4	CSARDRGLGNIQNF	TGCAGTGCTAGAGATCGAGGACTAGGAAACATTCAGAACTTC
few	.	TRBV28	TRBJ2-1	CASSGGKALF	TGTGCCAGTTCAGGGGGGAAGGCACTCTTC
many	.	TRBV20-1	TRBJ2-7	CSARDGSVSSYEQYF	TGCAGTGCTAGAGATGGCAGTGTCAGCTCCTACGAGCAGTACTTC
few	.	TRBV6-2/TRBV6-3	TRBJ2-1	CASSYVGPPEQFF	TGTGCCAGCAGTTACGTCGGCCCCCCCGAGCAGTTCTTC
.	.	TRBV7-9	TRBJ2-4	CASSLVPAANNIQYF	TGTGCCAGCAGCTTAGTCCCGGCCGCCAACAACATTCAGTACTTC
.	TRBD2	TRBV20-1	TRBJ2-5	CSAREFGLAGTFRLETQYF	TGCAGTGCTAGAGAATTCGGACTAGCGGGAACATTTCGCTTGGAGACCCAGTACTTC
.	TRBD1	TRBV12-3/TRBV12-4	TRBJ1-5	CASRGQGAEQPQHF	TGTGCCAGCAGGGGACAGGGGGCGGAACAGCCCCAGCATTTT
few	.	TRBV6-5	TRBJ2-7	CASSYAGFYEQYF	TGTGCCAGCAGTTACGCGGGGTTCTACGAGCAGTACTTC
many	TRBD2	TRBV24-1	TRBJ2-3	CATSAAGVNTQYF	TGTGCCACCAGTGCGGCGGGAGTGAATACGCAGTATTTT
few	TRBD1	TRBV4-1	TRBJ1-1	CASSQGQGIGNTEAFF	TGCGCCAGCAGCCAAGGACAGGGGATCGGGAACACTGAAGCTTTCTTT
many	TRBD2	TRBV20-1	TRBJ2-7	CSARSPREFYEQYF	TGCAGTGCTAGGAGTCCGCGGGAGTTCTACGAGCAGTACTTC
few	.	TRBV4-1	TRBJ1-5	CASSQAAGRSSNQPQHF	TGCGCCAGCAGCCAAGCTGCCGGGCGGAGTAGCAATCAGCCCCAGCATTTT
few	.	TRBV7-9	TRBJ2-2	CASSIGSPRAGELFF	TGTGCCAGCAGCATCGGGTCTCCGAGGGCCGGGGAGCTGTTTTTT
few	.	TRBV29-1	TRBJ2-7	CSVESTAKESYEQYF	TGCAGCGTTGAGTCGACAGCGAAAGAGTCCTACGAGCAGTACTTC
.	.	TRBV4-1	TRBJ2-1	CASSQEVRGSYNEQFF	TGCGCCAGCAGCCAAGAGGTCCGGGGCTCCTACAATGAGCAGTTCTTC
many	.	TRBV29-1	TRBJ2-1	CSVEDRGPSSYNEQFF	TGCAGCGTTGAAGATCGGGGACCTAGCTCCTACAATGAGCAGTTCTTC
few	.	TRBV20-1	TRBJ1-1	CSASRKNTEAFF	TGCAGTGCTAGCCGGAAGAACACTGAAGCTTTCTTT
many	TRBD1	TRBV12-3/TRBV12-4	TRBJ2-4	CASSSGQPSPLKNIQYF	TGTGCCAGCAGTTCGGGACAGCCTTCCCCTCTCAAAAACATTCAGTACTTC
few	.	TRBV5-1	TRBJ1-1	CASSLPIVGEAFF	TGCGCCAGCAGCCTACCGATTGTGGGGGAAGCTTTCTTT
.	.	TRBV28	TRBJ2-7	CASRSIRAGSSEQYF	TGTGCCAGCAGATCCATCAGGGCAGGGTCATCCGAGCAGTACTTC
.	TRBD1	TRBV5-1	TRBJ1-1	CASSDQGENTEAFF	TGCGCCAGCAGCGACCAGGGGGAGAACACTGAAGCTTTCTTT
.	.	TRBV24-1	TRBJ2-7	CATSDPGDSSYEQYF	TGTGCCACCAGTGACCCGGGGGACAGTTCCTACGAGCAGTACTTC
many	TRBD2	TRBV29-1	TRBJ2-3	CSVVSLAGNTDTQYF	TGCAGCGTTGTGTCCCTAGCGGGAAACACAGATACGCAGTATTTT